A single sample gave rise to the 9 T cell receptor beta chains below, sequenced in a study of blood T cell repertoires in COVID-19. Sequencing used immunoSEQ multiplex PCR; TCRdb keeps in-frame clones, though not all of them. The sample lists approximately 63,000 clones; about 91% were seen once. Sequencing input: peripheral blood. The receptors derive from an elderly woman with active COVID-19.

The chain uses TRBV4-2 and TRBJ2-5, with 9 bases lining up with TRBD2. With 0 bases clipped from V and 2 bases from J, the junction kept 10 bases outside the gene matches. The CDR3 runs to 18 residues. The V gene's germline CDR1 is LGHNA and CDR2 YNFKEQ. For the CDR3, the DNA is TGTGCCAGCAGCCAAGATCCCCTGAGGAGCGGGGGGCAAGAGACCCAGTACTTC. Protein sequence: CASSQDPLRSGGQETQYF.

This chain joins TRBV10-3 and TRBJ2-1; 11 bases align to TRBD2. This CDR3 has 16 residues. The V gene's germline CDR1 is ENHRY and CDR2 SYGVKD. The J segment lost 6 bases and the V segment lost 6 bases, leaving 10 bases of the junction unmatched. The CDR3 DNA is TGTGCCATCAGAGGAAACCTAGCGGGGGGAGTCAATGAGCAGTTCTTC. This sequence encodes CAIRGNLAGGVNEQFF.

V and J are TRBV18 and TRBJ2-7; 8 bases line up with TRBD1. Looked up from germline, CDR1 is KGHSH and CDR2 is LQKENI. The V and J ends lost 2 bases and 2 bases, in that order; junction bases with no gene match: 2. This CDR3 region has 14 residues. CDR3 amino acids: CASSPGQGPYEQYF. In DNA, the CDR3 is TGTGCCAGCTCACCAGGACAGGGTCCCTACGAGCAGTACTTC.

The chain employs TRBV5-1 and TRBJ1-1; TRBD1 is a possible D gene (6 bases). V was clipped by 4 bases and J by 6 bases, with 19 bases between them. There are 15 residues in the CDR3. The V gene's germline CDR1 is SGHRS and CDR2 YFSETQ. CDR3: CASSADTGWSAEAFF. The CDR3 bases are TGCGCCAGCAGCGCGGATACAGGGTGGAGCGCTGAAGCTTTCTTT.

This chain links TRBV7-2 with TRBJ2-1, with TRBD2 matching over 9 bases. The CDR3 sequence is 14 residues long. In germline, CDR1 is SGHTA, CDR2 FQGNSA. Trimming at V came to 6 bases and at J to 7 bases, leaving 7 bases not matched to a gene. CDR3 region: CASSPLAGGNEQFF. In DNA form, the CDR3 reads TGTGCCAGCAGTCCACTAGCGGGTGGGAATGAGCAGTTCTTC.

The rearrangement uses TRBV13 and TRBJ2-2; 10 bases match TRBD2. The V gene's germline CDR1 is PRHDT and CDR2 FYEKMQ (reference sequence). Trimming cost V 3 bases and J 3 bases; bases outside gene matches: 4. The CDR3 has 16 amino acids. The CDR3 region is CASSFGTSEHTGELFF. CDR3 coding DNA: TGTGCCAGCAGCTTCGGGACTAGCGAGCACACCGGGGAGCTGTTTTTT. The whole variable domain, remainder taken from reference TRBV13 and TRBJ2-2, is AAGVIQSPRHLIKEKRETATLKCYPIPRHDTVYWYQQGPGQDPQFLISFYEKMQSDKGSIPDRFSAQQFSDYHSELNMSSLELGDSALYFCASSFGTSEHTGELFFGEGSRLTVL.

This clone came up a few times. The rearrangement uses TRBV2 and TRBJ2-2, with D possibly TRBD1 on 6 matching bases. Germline assignment: CDR1 SNHLY and CDR2 FYNNEI. V shed 7 bases and J shed 4 bases, with 13 bases lying between them. There are 14 residues in the CDR3. CDR3 residues: CASKGVSPTGELFF. CDR3 sequence (DNA): TGTGCCAGCAAGGGGGTTTCCCCCACCGGGGAGCTGTTTTTT.

The rearrangement uses TRBV18 and TRBJ2-2; 7 bases are a match to TRBD2. The germline V gene has CDR1 KGHSH and CDR2 LQKENI. CDR3 length equals 17 residues. Unmatched junction bases numbered 10, after V lost 2 bases and J lost 4 bases. The chain's CDR3 is CASSPNPGLAVTGELFF. DNA of the CDR3: TGTGCCAGCTCACCAAACCCTGGGCTAGCGGTCACCGGGGAGCTGTTTTTT.

The genes are TRBV11-2 and TRBJ2-1; the D gene is possibly TRBD2 (7 bases). Germline CDR1 reads SGHAT; CDR2 reads FQNNGV. The CDR3 is made up of 14 amino acids. V lost 0 bases, J lost 8 bases, and 11 bases lay in between. The CDR3 spells CASSLEGRGDEQFF. The CDR3 DNA follows: TGTGCCAGCAGCTTAGAAGGGAGGGGGGATGAGCAGTTCTTC.